The source of this T cell receptor (beta chain) is a study of T cell responses to AZD1222 COVID-19 vaccine. This clone occurred once. Germline CDR1 MNHEY, CDR2 SMNVEV (reference sequence). The CDR3 length is 15 residues. V was pared by 5 bases and J by 5 bases, with 18 bases between. Assay: immunoSEQ multiplex PCR; the TCRdb copy retains only in-frame clones and omits some. The sample records 130,000 to 150,000 clones, 75% to 95% being singletons. The sequencing used peripheral blood, collected on day 0 of MenACWY control vaccination. The chain is built from TRBV27 and TRBJ1-1; D perhaps matches TRBD1 (6 bases). The receptor was derived from an adult in good health. The CDR3 DNA follows: TGTGCCAGCAGTCGGCTACAGGGTGGAAGGACTGAAGCTTTCTTT. Protein: CASSRLQGGRTEAFF.